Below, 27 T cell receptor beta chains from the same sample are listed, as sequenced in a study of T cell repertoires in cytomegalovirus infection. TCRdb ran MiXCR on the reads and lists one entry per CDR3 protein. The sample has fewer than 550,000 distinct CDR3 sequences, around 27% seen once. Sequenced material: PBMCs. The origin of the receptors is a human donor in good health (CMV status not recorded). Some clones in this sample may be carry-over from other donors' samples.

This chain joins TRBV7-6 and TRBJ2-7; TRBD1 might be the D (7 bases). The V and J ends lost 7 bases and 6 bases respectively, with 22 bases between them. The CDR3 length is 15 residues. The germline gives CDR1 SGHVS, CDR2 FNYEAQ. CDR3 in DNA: TGTGCCAGCATGGATCGGGGGACAGACGGTGTCGAGCAGTACTTC. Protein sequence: CASMDRGTDGVEQYF.

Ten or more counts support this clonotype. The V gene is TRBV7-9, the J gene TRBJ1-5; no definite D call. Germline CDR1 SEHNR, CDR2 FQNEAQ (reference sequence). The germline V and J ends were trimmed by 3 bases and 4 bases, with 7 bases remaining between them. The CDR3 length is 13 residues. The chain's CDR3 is CASSLEENQPQHF. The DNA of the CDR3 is TGTGCCAGCAGCTTGGAAGAGAATCAGCCCCAGCATTTT.

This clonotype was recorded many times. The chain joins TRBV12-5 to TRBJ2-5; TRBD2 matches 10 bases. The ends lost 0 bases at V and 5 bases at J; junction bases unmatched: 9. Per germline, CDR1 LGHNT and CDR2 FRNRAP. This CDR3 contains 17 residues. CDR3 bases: TGTGCTAGTGGTTTGGTACCCCTAGCGGGAGCGACTGAGACCCAGTACTTC. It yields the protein CASGLVPLAGATETQYF.

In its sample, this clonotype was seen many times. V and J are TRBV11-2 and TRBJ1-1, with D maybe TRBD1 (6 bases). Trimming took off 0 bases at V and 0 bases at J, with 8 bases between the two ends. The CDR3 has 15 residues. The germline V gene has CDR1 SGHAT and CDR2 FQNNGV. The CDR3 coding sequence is TGTGCCAGCAGCTTAGAGGGGACACTGAACACTGAAGCTTTCTTT. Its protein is CASSLEGTLNTEAFF.

Here the CDR3 DNA reads TGTGCCAGCAGTGGGCCAGACGAGCAGTACTTC. Residues: CASSGPDEQYF. The chain is built from TRBV12-3 or TRBV12-4 and TRBJ2-7; D call uncertain. This CDR3 contains 11 residues. Trimming removed 5 bases at V and 5 bases at J, with 7 bases between.

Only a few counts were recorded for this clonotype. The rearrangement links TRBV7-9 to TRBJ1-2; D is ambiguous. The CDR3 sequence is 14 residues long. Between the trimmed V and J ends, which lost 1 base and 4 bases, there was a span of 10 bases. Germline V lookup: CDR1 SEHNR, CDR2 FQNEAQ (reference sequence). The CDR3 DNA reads TGTGCCAGCAGCTTAGAGGCGGAACCCTATGGCTACACCTTC. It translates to CASSLEAEPYGYTF.

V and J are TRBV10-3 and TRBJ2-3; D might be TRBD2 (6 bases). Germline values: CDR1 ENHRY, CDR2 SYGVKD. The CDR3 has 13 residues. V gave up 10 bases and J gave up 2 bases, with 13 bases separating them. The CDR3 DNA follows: TGTGCCACGCGAGGGGACTCCACAGATACGCAGTATTTT. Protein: CATRGDSTDTQYF.

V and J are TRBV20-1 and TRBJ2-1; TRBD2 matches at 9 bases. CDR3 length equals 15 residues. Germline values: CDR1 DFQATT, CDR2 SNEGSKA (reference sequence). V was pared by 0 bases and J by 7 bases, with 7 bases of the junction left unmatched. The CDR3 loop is CSARDASGIVNEQFF. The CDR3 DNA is TGCAGTGCTAGAGATGCTAGCGGGATAGTGAATGAGCAGTTCTTC.

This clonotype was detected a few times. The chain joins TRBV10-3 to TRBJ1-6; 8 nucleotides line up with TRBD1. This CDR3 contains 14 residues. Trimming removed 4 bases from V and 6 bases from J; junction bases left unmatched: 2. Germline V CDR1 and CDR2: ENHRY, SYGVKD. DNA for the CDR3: TGTGCCATCAGTGGGACAGGGACTAATTCACCCCTCCACTTT. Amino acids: CAISGTGTNSPLHF.

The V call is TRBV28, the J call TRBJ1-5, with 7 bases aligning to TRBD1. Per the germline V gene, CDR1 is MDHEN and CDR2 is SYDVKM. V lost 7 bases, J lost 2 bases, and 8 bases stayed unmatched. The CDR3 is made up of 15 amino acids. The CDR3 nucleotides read TGTGCCAGCACCTCCTTTGGACAGGGCAATCAGCCCCAGCATTTT. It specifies CASTSFGQGNQPQHF.

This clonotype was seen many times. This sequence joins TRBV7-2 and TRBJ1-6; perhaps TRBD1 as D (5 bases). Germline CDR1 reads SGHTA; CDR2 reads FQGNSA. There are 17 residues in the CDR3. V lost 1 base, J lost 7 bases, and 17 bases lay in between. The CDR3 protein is CASSLESLGELNSPLHF. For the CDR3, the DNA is TGTGCCAGCAGCTTAGAGAGTCTGGGGGAGTTAAATTCACCCCTCCACTTT.

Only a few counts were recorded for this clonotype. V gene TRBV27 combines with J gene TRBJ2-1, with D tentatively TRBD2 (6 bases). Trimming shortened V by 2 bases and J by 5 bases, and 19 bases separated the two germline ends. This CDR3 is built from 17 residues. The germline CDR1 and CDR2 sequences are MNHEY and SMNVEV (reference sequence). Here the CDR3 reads CASSLPPGRRRDNEQFF. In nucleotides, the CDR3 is TGTGCCAGCAGTTTACCACCGGGCCGACGGAGGGACAATGAGCAGTTCTTC.

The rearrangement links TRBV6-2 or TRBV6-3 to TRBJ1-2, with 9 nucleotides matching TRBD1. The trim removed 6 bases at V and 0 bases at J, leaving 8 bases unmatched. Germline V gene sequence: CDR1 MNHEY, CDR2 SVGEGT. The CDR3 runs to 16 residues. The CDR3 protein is CASSLGTGPSNYGYTF. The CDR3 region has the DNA TGTGCCAGCAGCCTCGGGACAGGGCCTTCTAACTATGGCTACACCTTC.

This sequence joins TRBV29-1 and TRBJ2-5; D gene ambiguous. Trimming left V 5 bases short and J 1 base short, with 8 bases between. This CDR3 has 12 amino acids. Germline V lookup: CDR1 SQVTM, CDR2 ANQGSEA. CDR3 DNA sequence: TGCAGCGTTTGTGTCAGCCAAGAGACCCAGTACTTC. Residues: CSVCVSQETQYF.

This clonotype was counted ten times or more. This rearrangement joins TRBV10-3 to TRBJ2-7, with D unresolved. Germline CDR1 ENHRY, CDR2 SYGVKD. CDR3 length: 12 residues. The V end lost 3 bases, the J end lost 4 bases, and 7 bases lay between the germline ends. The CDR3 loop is CAISEVPYEQYF. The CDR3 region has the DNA TGTGCCATCAGTGAAGTACCGTACGAGCAGTACTTC.

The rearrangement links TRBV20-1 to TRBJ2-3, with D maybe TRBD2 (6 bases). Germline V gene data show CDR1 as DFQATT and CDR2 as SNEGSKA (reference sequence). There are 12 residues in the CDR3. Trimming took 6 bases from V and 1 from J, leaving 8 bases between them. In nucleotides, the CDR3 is TGCAGTGCCAAGCGGGGCACAGATACGCAGTATTTT. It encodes CSAKRGTDTQYF.

The CDR3 coding sequence is TGTGCCAGCAGTTCCGCCGGGACAGCTCGCACAGATACGCAGTATTTT. This sequence encodes CASSSAGTARTDTQYF. The V and J genes are TRBV28 and TRBJ2-3; 7 bases are shared with TRBD1. CDR3 size: 16 residues. Germline values: CDR1 MDHEN, CDR2 SYDVKM. After removal of 4 bases from V and 1 base from J, the junction contained 8 bases not matched to a gene. The whole variable domain, filled in from reference TRBV28 and TRBJ2-3, reads DVKVTQSSRYLVKRTGEKVFLECVQDMDHENMFWYRQDPGLGLRLIYFSYDVKMKEKGDIPEGYSVSREKKERFSLILESASTNQTSMYLCASSSAGTARTDTQYFGPGTRLTVL.

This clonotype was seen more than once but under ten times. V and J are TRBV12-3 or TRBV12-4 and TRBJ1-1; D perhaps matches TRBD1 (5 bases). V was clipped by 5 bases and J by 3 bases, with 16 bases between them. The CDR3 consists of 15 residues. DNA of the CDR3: TGTGCCAGCAGTCCCAGACACGGGGGGGACACTGAAGCTTTCTTT. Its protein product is CASSPRHGGDTEAFF.

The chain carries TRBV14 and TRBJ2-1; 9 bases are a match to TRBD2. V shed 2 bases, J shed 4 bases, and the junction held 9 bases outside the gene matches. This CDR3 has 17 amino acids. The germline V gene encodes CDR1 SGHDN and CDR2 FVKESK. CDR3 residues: CASSQNLLAGLYNEQFF. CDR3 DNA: TGTGCCAGCAGCCAAAACCTTCTAGCGGGGCTATACAATGAGCAGTTCTTC.

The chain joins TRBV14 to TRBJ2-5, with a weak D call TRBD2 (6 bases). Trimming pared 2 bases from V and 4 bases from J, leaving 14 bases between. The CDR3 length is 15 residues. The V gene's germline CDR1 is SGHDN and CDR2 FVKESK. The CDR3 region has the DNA TGTGCCAGCAGCCAAACGCTCGGGGGTGGAGAGACCCAGTACTTC. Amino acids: CASSQTLGGGETQYF.

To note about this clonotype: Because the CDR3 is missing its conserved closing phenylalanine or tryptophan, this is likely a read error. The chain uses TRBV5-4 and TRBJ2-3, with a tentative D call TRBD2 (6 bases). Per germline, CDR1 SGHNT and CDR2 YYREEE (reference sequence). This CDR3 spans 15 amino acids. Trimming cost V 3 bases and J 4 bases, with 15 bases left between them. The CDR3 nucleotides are TGTGCCAGCAGCTCCTCCGGGGGAGAACCAGATACGCAGTATCTT. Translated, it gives CASSSSGGEPDTQYL.

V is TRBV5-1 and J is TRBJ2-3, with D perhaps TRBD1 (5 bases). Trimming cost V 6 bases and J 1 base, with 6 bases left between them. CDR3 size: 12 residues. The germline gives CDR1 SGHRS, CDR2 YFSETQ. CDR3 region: CASKGGTDTQYF. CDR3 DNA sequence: TGCGCCAGCAAAGGGGGCACAGATACGCAGTATTTT.

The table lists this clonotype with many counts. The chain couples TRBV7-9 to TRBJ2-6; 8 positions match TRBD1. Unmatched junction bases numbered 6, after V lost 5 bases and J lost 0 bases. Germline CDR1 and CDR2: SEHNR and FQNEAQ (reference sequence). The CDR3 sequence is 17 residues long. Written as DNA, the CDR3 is TGTGCCAGCAGCGGAAGGACAGGGAACTCTGGGGCCAACGTCCTGACTTTC. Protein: CASSGRTGNSGANVLTF. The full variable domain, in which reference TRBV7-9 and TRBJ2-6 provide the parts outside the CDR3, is DTGVSQNPRHKITKRGQNVTFRCDPISEHNRLYWYRQTLGQGPEFLTYFQNEAQLEKSRLLSDRFSAERPKGSFSTLEIQRTEQGDSAMYLCASSGRTGNSGANVLTFGAGSRLTVL.

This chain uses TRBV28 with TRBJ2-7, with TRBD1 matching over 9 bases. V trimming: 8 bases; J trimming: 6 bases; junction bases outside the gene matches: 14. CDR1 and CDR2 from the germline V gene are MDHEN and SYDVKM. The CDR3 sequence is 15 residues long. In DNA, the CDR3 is TGTGCCAGCGGCACCCCGGGACAGGGTTTCGCCGAGCAGTACTTC. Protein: CASGTPGQGFAEQYF.

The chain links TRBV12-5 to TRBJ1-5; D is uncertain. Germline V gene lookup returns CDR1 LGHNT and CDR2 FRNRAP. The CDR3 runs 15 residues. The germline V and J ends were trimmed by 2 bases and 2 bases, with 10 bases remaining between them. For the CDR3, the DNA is TGTGCTAGTGGTTTGCCTAATCCCTGCAATCAGCCCCAGCATTTT. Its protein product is CASGLPNPCNQPQHF. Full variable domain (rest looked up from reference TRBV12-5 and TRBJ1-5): DARVTQTPRHKVTEMGQEVTMRCQPILGHNTVFWYRQTMMQGLELLAYFRNRAPLDDSGMPKDRFSAEMPDATLATLKIQPSEPRDSAVYFCASGLPNPCNQPQHFGDGTRLSIL.

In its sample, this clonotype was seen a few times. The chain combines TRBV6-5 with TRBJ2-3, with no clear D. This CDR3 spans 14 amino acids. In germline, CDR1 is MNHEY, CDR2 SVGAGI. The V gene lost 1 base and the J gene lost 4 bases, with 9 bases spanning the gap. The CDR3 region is CASSYYRQADTQYF. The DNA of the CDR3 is TGTGCCAGCAGTTACTACCGACAAGCAGATACGCAGTATTTT.

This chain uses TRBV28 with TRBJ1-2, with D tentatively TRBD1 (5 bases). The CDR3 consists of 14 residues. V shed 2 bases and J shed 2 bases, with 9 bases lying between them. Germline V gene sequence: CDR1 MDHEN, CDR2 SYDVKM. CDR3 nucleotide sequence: TGTGCCAGCAGTTTAGGTTGGGGGAACTATGGCTACACCTTC. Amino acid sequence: CASSLGWGNYGYTF.